This T cell receptor beta chain was captured by sequencing in a study of radiation and T cells in renal cell carcinoma. Time point of the sample: blood 2 weeks post-SBRT. Treatment reported: 15 Gy SBRT to primary tumor, nephrectomy 4 weeks later. Produced via immunoSEQ multiplex PCR; TCRdb's table is partial and in-frame only. The sample consists of 150,000 to 160,000 clones, roughly 90% of them appearing once. From germline, CDR1 is LNHDA and CDR2 SQIVND (reference sequence). Deletions cut 0 bases from V and 11 bases from J, with 11 bases between. The CDR3 length is 14 residues. This chain joins TRBV19 and TRBJ1-6; D ambiguous. Sequences were derived from blood, sampled from a patient whose treatment included radiotherapy and nephrectomy. The source of this sequence is a woman between 45 and 60 years old with renal cell carcinoma. CDR3 DNA sequence: TGTGCCAGTAGTATAGAAAGAATGGCGACACCCCTCCACTTT. This codes for CASSIERMATPLHF.